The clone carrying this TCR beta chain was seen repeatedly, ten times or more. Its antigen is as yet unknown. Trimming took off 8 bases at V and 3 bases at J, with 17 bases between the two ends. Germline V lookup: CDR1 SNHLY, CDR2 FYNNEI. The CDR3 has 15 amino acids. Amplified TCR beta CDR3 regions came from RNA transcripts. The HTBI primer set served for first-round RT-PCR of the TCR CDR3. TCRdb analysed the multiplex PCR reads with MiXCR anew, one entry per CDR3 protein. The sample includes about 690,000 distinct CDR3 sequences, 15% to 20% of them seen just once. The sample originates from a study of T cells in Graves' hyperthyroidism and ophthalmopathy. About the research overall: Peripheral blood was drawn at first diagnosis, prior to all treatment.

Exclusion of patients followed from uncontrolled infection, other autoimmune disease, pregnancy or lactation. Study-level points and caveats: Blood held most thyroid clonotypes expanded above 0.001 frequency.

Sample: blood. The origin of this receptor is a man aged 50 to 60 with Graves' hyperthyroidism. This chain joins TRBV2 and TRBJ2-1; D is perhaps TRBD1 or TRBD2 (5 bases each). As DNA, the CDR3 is TGTGCCAGCTCCGGGGCTAGTAGGTTCTACAATGAGCAGTTCTTC. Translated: CASSGASRFYNEQFF. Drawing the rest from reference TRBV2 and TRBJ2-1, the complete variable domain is EPEVTQTPSHQVTQMGQEVILRCVPISNHLYFYWYRQILGQKVEFLVSFYNNEISEKSEIFDDQFSVERPDGSNFTLKIRSTKLEDSAMYFCASSGASRFYNEQFFGPGTRLTVL.